The next 26 T cell receptor beta chains were all read from a single sample in a study of cytomegalovirus exposure and HLA in healthy donors. The PCR used 60 Vbeta and 13 Jbeta primers. Data came from immunoSEQ multiplex PCR; TCRdb stores just in-frame clones and leaves some out. The repertoire includes 130,000 or so clones, roughly four fifths of them detected once, and over 0.8% sits in the top ten. Sample: PBMCs. The receptors come from a woman aged 55-69 years in good health and CMV-seronegative.

The chain employs TRBV4-1 and TRBJ1-4; TRBD1 matches 9 bases. Trimming cost V 7 bases and J 10 bases; bases outside gene matches: 7. The CDR3 has 13 amino acids. Germline CDR1 is MGHRA and CDR2 is YSYEKL. Here the CDR3 reads CASTGTGRRKLFF. As DNA, the CDR3 is TGCGCCAGCACCGGGACAGGGAGGAGAAAACTGTTTTTT.

This rearrangement joins TRBV10-3 to TRBJ2-1; TRBD1 is a possible D gene (7 bases). The CDR3 is 16 residues long. Germline assignment: CDR1 ENHRY and CDR2 SYGVKD. V gave up 2 bases and J gave up 4 bases, with 15 bases separating them. CDR3 in DNA: TGTGCCATCAGTGAGGGAGGGGGCGGTCTGTACAATGAGCAGTTCTTC. Protein product: CAISEGGGGLYNEQFF.

In its sample, this clone was seen a few times. The chain has TRBV19 and TRBJ1-2; 9 bases agree with TRBD1. The CDR3 contains 14 residues. Per the germline V gene, CDR1 is LNHDA and CDR2 is SQIVND (reference sequence). Unmatched junction bases numbered 9, after V lost 5 bases and J lost 8 bases. The CDR3 here is CASSLTGGQGGYTF. CDR3 nucleotides: TGTGCCAGTAGTCTTACAGGGGGACAGGGCGGCTACACCTTC.

V is TRBV9 and J is TRBJ2-3; D is possibly TRBD1 (6 bases). The CDR3 is 15 residues long. Germline lookup yields CDR1 SGDLS and CDR2 YYNGEE. V was pared by 4 bases and J by 3 bases, with 15 bases between. The DNA for the CDR3 is TGTGCCAGCAGCACTCAGGGGCTTACGACAGATACGCAGTATTTT. Its translation is CASSTQGLTTDTQYF.

The chain has TRBV9 and TRBJ2-1, with D tentatively TRBD2 (6 bases). The CDR3 length is 12 residues. From germline, CDR1 is SGDLS and CDR2 YYNGEE. Trimming left V 2 bases short and J 8 bases short, with 8 bases between. CDR3 sequence reads: CASSVLADEQFF. Written as DNA, the CDR3 is TGTGCCAGCAGCGTTTTAGCGGATGAGCAGTTCTTC.

The V gene is TRBV7-2, the J gene TRBJ2-5; no clear D gene. The CDR3 contains 14 residues. The V gene lost 1 base and the J gene lost 5 bases, with 11 bases spanning the gap. Germline assignment: CDR1 SGHTA and CDR2 FQGNSA. The CDR3 coding sequence is TGTGCCAGCAGCTTAGGGGCAGGCCGGGAGACCCAGTACTTC. Amino acid sequence: CASSLGAGRETQYF.

Details on this clone: The sample contains more than one DNA sequence encoding this CDR3. The J gene is TRBJ2-4, the V gene TRBV29-1; 10 bases are a match to TRBD1. V lost 7 bases to trimming and J lost 7 bases; unmatched junction nucleotides: 1. This CDR3 has 11 residues. Germline assignment: CDR1 SQVTM and CDR2 ANQGSEA. CDR3 protein: CSADRGNIQYF. CDR3 nucleotide sequence: TGCAGCGCGGACAGGGGGAACATTCAGTACTTC. Variable domain in full (rest from reference TRBV29-1 and TRBJ2-4): SAVISQKPSRDICQRGTSLTIQCQVDSQVTMMFWYRQQPGQSLTLIATANQGSEATYESGFVIDKFPISRPNLTFSTLTVSNMSPEDSSIYLCSADRGNIQYFGAGTRLSVL.

The chain couples TRBV6-1 to TRBJ1-1, with a weak D call TRBD1 (6 bases). The CDR3 spans 15 residues. V lost 4 bases to trimming and J lost 1 base, with 13 bases between them. Germline values: CDR1 MNHNS, CDR2 SASEGT. This chain's CDR3 is CASSGRTDSNTEAFF. In nucleotides, the CDR3 is TGTGCCAGCAGTGGGCGGACAGACTCGAACACTGAAGCTTTCTTT.

DNA of the CDR3: TGTGCCAGCAGCTCCGGGACTAGCGGGACTGATGAGCAGTTCTTC. Protein product: CASSSGTSGTDEQFF. V and J are TRBV7-9 and TRBJ2-1; 13 bases agree with TRBD2. Germline V gene data show CDR1 as SEHNR and CDR2 as FQNEAQ (reference sequence). This CDR3 is 15 amino acids long. Trimming took 4 bases from V and 8 from J; bases not matched to a gene: 5.

The CDR3 nucleotides are TGTGCCAGCACTAATGGACACTCCAGCAATCAGCCCCAGCATTTT. Its protein product is CASTNGHSSNQPQHF. The chain recombines TRBV6-1 with TRBJ1-5; D might be TRBD1 (5 bases). CDR1 and CDR2 (germline): MNHNS, SASEGT. The ends were cut back, 7 bases at V and 1 base at J, with 14 bases in the middle. There are 15 residues in the CDR3.

The chain uses TRBV27 and TRBJ1-5; no firm D call. This CDR3 is 15 amino acids long. Trimming shortened V by 4 bases and J by 4 bases, and 14 bases separated the two germline ends. The germline gives CDR1 MNHEY, CDR2 SMNVEV (reference sequence). The CDR3 nucleotides read TGTGCCAGCAGTTCCCCCGAGGCGGGGAATCAGCCCCAGCATTTT. This encodes CASSSPEAGNQPQHF.

This chain joins TRBV6-1 and TRBJ1-6; D ambiguous. This CDR3 contains 11 residues. Germline values: CDR1 MNHNS, CDR2 SASEGT. V was trimmed by 2 bases and J by 15 bases, leaving 8 bases between them. In DNA form, the CDR3 reads TGTGCCAGCAGTGAACTAGACGGCCTCCACTTT. It encodes CASSELDGLHF.

J is TRBJ1-6 and V is TRBV10-1; maybe TRBD1 (5 bases). The CDR3 sequence is 15 residues long. Trimming took off 0 bases at V and 6 bases at J, with 9 bases between the two ends. Germline values: CDR1 WNHNN, CDR2 SYGVQD (reference sequence). CDR3 coding DNA: TGCGCCAGCAGTGAGTCCACAGGTCGTAATTCACCCCTCCACTTT. It specifies CASSESTGRNSPLHF.

The table lists this clone with a count of one. Here the CDR3 reads CASSLGQGDTQYF. The CDR3 DNA reads as TGTGCCAGCAGCTTAGGTCAGGGAGATACGCAGTATTTT. The V call is TRBV11-1, the J call TRBJ2-3, with D perhaps matching TRBD1 (5 bases). Trimming removed 1 base from V and 5 bases from J, with 7 bases in between. CDR1 is SGHAT and CDR2 is FQDESV in the germline V gene (reference sequence). The CDR3 loop spans 13 amino acids.

The chain joins TRBV5-1 to TRBJ2-7; maybe TRBD1 (6 bases). Trimming shortened V by 3 bases and J by 10 bases, and 14 bases separated the two germline ends. Germline V gene data show CDR1 as SGHRS and CDR2 as YFSETQ. The CDR3 runs to 12 residues. DNA of the CDR3: TGCGCCAGCAGCTCGGACAGAAGAATACAGTACTTC. Translated: CASSSDRRIQYF.

The chain joins TRBV7-6 to TRBJ2-5; TRBD2 matches at 7 bases. Germline values: CDR1 SGHVS, CDR2 FNYEAQ. This CDR3 region has 13 residues. Trimming removed 5 bases from V and 7 bases from J; junction bases left unmatched: 7. The CDR3 loop is CASSASGVVTQYF. CDR3 DNA: TGTGCCAGCAGCGCCAGCGGGGTAGTGACCCAGTACTTC.

This sequence joins TRBV4-1 and TRBJ2-5, with 7 bases matching TRBD1. Trimming took 6 bases from V and 5 from J; bases not matched to a gene: 12. CDR3 size: 15 residues. CDR1 and CDR2 from the germline V gene are MGHRA and YSYEKL. The DNA for the CDR3 is TGCGCCAGCAGGCCCGGACAGGCGAAGTGGGAGACCCAGTACTTC. Translation gives CASRPGQAKWETQYF.

Of note for this clone: The same CDR3 arises from other DNA sequences in this sample as well. This chain connects TRBV9 to TRBJ2-7, with 11 bases that match TRBD2. V was pared by 0 bases and J by 3 bases, with 2 bases of the junction left unmatched. In germline, CDR1 is SGDLS, CDR2 YYNGEE. The CDR3 covers 15 residues. CDR3 DNA: TGTGCCAGCAGCGTAGCCGGGACTAGCGGCTACGAGCAGTACTTC. It is translated as CASSVAGTSGYEQYF.

V gene TRBV28 combines with J gene TRBJ2-7; no clear D gene. V lost 5 bases and J lost 0, with 11 bases in between. Germline V lookup: CDR1 MDHEN, CDR2 SYDVKM. The CDR3 is 14 residues long. This CDR3 is CASSPNPSSYEQYF. CDR3 nucleotides: TGTGCCAGCAGTCCTAACCCTTCCTCCTACGAGCAGTACTTC. The full variable domain, rest sourced from reference TRBV28 and TRBJ2-7, is DVKVTQSSRYLVKRTGEKVFLECVQDMDHENMFWYRQDPGLGLRLIYFSYDVKMKEKGDIPEGYSVSREKKERFSLILESASTNQTSMYLCASSPNPSSYEQYFGPGTRLTVT.

V gene TRBV6-6 combines with J gene TRBJ2-1; no clear D. Per the germline V gene, CDR1 is MNHNY and CDR2 is SVGAGI (reference sequence). The CDR3 runs to 13 residues. The V and J ends lost 6 bases and 4 bases respectively, with 10 bases between them. The CDR3 region is CASSRYSYNEQFF. In nucleotides, the CDR3 is TGTGCCAGCAGCCGATACTCATACAATGAGCAGTTCTTC.

This chain uses TRBV10-1 with TRBJ2-3; 11 nucleotides agree with TRBD1. Germline CDR1 reads WNHNN; CDR2 reads SYGVQD (reference sequence). Trimming cost V 7 bases and J 5 bases; bases outside gene matches: 5. CDR3 length: 14 residues. This CDR3 is CASKGTGGKDTQYF. The CDR3 DNA is TGCGCCAGCAAGGGGACAGGGGGGAAAGATACGCAGTATTTT.

The genes are TRBV30 and TRBJ2-7; TRBD2 agrees at 9 bases. Germline V CDR1 and CDR2: GTSNPN, SVGIG (reference sequence). Trimming cost V 3 bases and J 4 bases; bases outside gene matches: 1. This CDR3 spans 12 amino acids. The CDR3 DNA follows: TGTGCCTGGAGCAGCGGGAGGTACGAGCAGTACTTC. It yields the protein CAWSSGRYEQYF.

This clone has more than one count but fewer than ten. The chain has TRBV5-1 and TRBJ1-1, with TRBD1 identical over 8 bases. This CDR3 is 18 amino acids long. Germline assignment: CDR1 SGHRS and CDR2 YFSETQ. The J segment lost 2 bases and the V segment lost 4 bases, leaving 16 bases of the junction unmatched. The DNA for the CDR3 is TGCGCCAGCAGCCCCTTAGGGGACAGGCGATCCCGAAACACTGAAGCTTTCTTT. Translating it yields CASSPLGDRRSRNTEAFF.

The V call is TRBV5-4, the J call TRBJ1-2; 7 bases are shared with TRBD1. V dropped 3 bases and J dropped 8; count of bases not matched to a gene: 16. The CDR3 has 16 amino acids. Germline loops: CDR1 SGHNT, CDR2 YYREEE (reference sequence). CDR3 sequence reads: CASSSLGGAGAVGYTF. The DNA of the CDR3 is TGTGCCAGCAGCTCCCTAGGGGGCGCTGGAGCAGTGGGCTACACCTTC.

The chain links TRBV4-1 to TRBJ1-4; 10 bases map to TRBD1. The junction had 5 bases not matched to a gene; V was cut back by 3 bases and J by 7 bases. Germline values: CDR1 MGHRA, CDR2 YSYEKL. CDR3 length: 15 residues. CDR3: CASSQPGQGIEKLFF. Here the CDR3 DNA reads TGCGCCAGCAGCCAGCCGGGACAGGGGATTGAAAAACTGTTTTTT.

The V gene is TRBV12-1, the J gene TRBJ2-5; the table gives TRBD2 as D, unverified against the DNA. The better agreement between TRBJ2-7 and the DNA end casts doubt on the J call. TRBV12-1 counts as a pseudogene. The CDR3 totals 16 residues. The CDR3 is CASSSIRGSGGYEQYF. The DNA of the CDR3 is TGTGCCAGCAGCTCTATAAGGGGTAGCGGGGGCTACGAGCAGTACTTC.